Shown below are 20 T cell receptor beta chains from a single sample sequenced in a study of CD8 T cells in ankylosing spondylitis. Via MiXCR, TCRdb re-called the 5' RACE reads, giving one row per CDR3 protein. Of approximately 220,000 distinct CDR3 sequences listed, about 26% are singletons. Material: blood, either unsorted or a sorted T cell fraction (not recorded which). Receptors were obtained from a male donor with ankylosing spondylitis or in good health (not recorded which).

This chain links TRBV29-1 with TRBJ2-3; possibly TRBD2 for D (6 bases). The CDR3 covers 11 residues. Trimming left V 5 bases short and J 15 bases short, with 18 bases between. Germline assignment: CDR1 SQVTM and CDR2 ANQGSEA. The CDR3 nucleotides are TGCAGCGTTTTTAATCCAGCGGGTCCTTATTTT. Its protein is CSVFNPAGPYF.

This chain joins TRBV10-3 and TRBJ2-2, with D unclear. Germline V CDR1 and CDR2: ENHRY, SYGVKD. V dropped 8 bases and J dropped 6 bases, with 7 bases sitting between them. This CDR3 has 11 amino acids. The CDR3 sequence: CAIEQAGELFF. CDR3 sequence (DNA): TGTGCCATCGAGCAGGCCGGGGAGCTGTTTTTT.

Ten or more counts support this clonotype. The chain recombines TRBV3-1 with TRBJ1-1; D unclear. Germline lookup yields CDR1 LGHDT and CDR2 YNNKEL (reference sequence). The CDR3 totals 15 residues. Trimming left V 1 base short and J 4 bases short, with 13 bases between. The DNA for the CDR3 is TGTGCCAGCAGCCAAGGGGCCTCCGGCTCCACTGAAGCTTTCTTT. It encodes CASSQGASGSTEAFF.

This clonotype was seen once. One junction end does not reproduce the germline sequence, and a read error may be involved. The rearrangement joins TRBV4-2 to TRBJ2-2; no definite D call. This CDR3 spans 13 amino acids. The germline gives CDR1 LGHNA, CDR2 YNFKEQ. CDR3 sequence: CARSPDYTGELFF. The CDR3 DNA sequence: TGTGCCAGGAGCCCCGACTACACCGGGGAGCTGTTTTTT.

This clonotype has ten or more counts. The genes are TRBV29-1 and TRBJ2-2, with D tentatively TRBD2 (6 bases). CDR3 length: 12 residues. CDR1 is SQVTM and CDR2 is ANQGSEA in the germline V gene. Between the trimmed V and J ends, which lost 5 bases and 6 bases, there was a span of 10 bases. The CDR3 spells CSVTTGAGELFF. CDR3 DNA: TGCAGCGTTACTACGGGGGCCGGGGAGCTGTTTTTT.

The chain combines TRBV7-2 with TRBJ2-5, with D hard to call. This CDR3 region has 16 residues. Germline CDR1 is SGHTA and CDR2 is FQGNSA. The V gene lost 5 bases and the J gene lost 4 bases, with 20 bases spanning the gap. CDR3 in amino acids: CASSPSGGTRRETQYF. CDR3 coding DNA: TGTGCCAGCAGCCCATCTGGCGGAACAAGGCGAGAGACCCAGTACTTC.

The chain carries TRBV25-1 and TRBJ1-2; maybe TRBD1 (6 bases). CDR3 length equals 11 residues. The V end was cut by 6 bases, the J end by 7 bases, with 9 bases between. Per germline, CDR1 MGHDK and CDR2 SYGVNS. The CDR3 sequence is CASSGRGGYTF. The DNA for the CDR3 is TGTGCCAGCAGCGGCAGGGGTGGCTACACCTTC.

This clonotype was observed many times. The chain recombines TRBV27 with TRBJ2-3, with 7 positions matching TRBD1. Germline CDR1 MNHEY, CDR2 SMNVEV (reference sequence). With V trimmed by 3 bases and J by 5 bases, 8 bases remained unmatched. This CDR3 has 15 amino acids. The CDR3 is CASSFRDRVRDTQYF. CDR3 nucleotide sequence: TGTGCCAGCAGTTTCCGAGACAGGGTGAGAGATACGCAGTATTTT.

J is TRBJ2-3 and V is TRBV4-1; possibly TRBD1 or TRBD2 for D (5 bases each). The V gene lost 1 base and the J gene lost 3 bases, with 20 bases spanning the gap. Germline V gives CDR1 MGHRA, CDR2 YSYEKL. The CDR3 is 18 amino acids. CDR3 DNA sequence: TGCGCCAGCAGCCAAGGGCAGGGATCTAGCTGGGGGACAGATACGCAGTATTTT. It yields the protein CASSQGQGSSWGTDTQYF.

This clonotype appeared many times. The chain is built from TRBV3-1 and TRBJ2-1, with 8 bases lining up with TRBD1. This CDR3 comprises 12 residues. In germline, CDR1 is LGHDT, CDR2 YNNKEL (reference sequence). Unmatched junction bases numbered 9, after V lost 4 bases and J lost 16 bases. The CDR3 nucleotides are TGTGCCAGCAGCCGAAGACAGGGGCTCCCCTTCTTC. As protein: CASSRRQGLPFF.

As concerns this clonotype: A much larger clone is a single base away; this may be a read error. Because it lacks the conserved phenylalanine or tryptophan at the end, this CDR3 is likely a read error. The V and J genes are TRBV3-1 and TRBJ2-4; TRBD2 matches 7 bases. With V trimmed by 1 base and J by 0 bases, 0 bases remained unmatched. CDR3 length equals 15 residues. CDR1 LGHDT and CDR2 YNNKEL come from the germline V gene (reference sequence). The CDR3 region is CASSQAGGAKNIQYL. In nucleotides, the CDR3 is TGTGCCAGCAGCCAAGCGGGAGGAGCCAAAAACATTCAGTACCTC.

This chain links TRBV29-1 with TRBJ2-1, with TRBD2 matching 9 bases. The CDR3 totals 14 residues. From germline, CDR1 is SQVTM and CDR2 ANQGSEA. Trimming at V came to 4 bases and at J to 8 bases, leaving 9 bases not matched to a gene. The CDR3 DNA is TGCAGCGTTGTAGGCGGGAGGGCCGTAGATGAGCAGTTCTTC. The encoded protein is CSVVGGRAVDEQFF.

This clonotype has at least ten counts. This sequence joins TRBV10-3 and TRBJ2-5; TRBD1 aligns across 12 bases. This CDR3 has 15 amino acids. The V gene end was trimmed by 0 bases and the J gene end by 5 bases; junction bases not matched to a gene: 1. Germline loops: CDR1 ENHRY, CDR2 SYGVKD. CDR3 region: CAISESGTGGETQYF. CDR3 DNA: TGTGCCATCAGTGAGTCCGGGACAGGGGGCGAGACCCAGTACTTC.

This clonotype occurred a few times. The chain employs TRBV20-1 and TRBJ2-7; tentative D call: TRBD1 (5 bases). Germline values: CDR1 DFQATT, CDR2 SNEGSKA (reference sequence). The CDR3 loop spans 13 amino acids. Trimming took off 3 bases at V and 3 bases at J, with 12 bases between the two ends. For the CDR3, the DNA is TGCAGTGCTAGTGAAGACAGTTACTACGAGCAGTACTTC. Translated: CSASEDSYYEQYF.

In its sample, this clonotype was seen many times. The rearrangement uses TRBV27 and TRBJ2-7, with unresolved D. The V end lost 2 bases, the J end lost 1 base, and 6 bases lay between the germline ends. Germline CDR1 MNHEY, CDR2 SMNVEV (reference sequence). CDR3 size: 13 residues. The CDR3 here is CASSLKLSYEQYF. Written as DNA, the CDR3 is TGTGCCAGCAGTTTAAAACTGTCCTACGAGCAGTACTTC.

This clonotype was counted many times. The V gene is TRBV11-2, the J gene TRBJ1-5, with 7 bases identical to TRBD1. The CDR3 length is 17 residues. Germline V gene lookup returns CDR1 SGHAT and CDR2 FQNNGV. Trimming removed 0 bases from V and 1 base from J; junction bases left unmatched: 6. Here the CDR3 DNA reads TGTGCCAGCAGCTTAGAAGGGGGCGCTTGGAGCAATCAGCCCCAGCATTTT. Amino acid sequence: CASSLEGGAWSNQPQHF.

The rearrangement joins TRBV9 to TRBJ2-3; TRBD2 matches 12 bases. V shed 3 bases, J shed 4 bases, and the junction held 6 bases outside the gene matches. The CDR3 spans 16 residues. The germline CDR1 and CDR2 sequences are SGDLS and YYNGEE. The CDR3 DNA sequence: TGTGCCAGCAGCGCGACTAGCGGGAGAGTGCCAGATACGCAGTATTTT. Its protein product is CASSATSGRVPDTQYF.

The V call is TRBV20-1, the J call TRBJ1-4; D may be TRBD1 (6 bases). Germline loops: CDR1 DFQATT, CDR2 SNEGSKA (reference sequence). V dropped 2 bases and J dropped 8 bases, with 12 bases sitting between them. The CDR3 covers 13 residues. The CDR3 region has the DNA TGCAGTGCTAGAAACAGGGATGGCGAAAAACTGTTTTTT. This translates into CSARNRDGEKLFF.

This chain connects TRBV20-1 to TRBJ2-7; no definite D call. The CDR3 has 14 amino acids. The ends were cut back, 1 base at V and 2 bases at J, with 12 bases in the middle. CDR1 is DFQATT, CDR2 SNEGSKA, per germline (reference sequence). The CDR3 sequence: CSARGRGGTYEQYF. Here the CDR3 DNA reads TGCAGTGCTAGAGGCCGCGGCGGAACCTACGAGCAGTACTTC.

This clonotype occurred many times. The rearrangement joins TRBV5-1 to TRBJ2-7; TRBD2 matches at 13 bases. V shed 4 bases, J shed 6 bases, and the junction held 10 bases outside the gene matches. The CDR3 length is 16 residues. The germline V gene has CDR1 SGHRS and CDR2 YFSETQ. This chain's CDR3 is CASSAGTSGISREQYF. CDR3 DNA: TGCGCCAGCAGCGCAGGGACTAGCGGGATCAGCCGCGAGCAGTACTTC.